Given below is one T cell receptor (beta chain) in context. Its matching antigen is unknown. This specimen belongs to a study of T cell repertoires in cytomegalovirus infection. The wider study: As its CMV epitopes, the study selected recently identified HLA-C-restricted and well-studied HLA-B-restricted targets. Matching HLA type and CMV infection were both indicated by public TCR beta signatures. Findings of the study overall: CMV carriers with the relevant HLA were identified by cumulative public TCR beta family frequency. The ex vivo response was dominated by HLA-C-restricted CMV-specific TCR beta clonotypes.

TCRdb re-derived calls from the reads in MiXCR, one entry per CDR3 protein. The table lists 450,000 to 550,000 distinct CDR3 sequences, under 45% of them singletons. Germline V gene sequence: CDR1 MNHEY, CDR2 SVGAGI. V lost 5 bases and J lost 7, with 17 bases in between. The CDR3 covers 14 residues. The receptor was derived from a human donor in good health (CMV status not recorded). Some clones in this sample may be carry-over from other donors' samples. The sample here was cultured PBMCs, taken from culture after CMV antigen stimulation. The V gene is TRBV6-5, the J gene TRBJ1-2, with a tentative D call TRBD1 (5 bases). CDR3 DNA: TGTGCCAGCAGTCCCCCAGGGAGTCTCGGTGGCTACACCTTC. Amino acids: CASSPPGSLGGYTF.